This T cell receptor beta chain emerged from a study of blood T cell repertoires in COVID-19. Study-level information: T cells, B-cell-depleted T cells, or PBMCs supplied cDNA or gDNA.

Seattle enrolled patients during active infection and tracked them longitudinally. TCRdb's copy holds only in-frame clones and misses some; the assay was immunoSEQ multiplex PCR. Of 150,000 to 200,000 clones listed, 86% are singletons. This CDR3 region has 13 residues. CDR1 and CDR2 from the germline V gene are MNHEY and SVGAGI. V shed 6 bases and J shed 2 bases, with 11 bases lying between them. The clonotype originates from an older woman with COVID-19, enrolled during active disease. The chain uses TRBV6-5 and TRBJ2-7; D not resolved. The specimen was peripheral blood. The CDR3 sequence is CASSHHTAYEQYF. The CDR3, as DNA: TGTGCCAGCAGCCATCATACAGCCTACGAGCAGTACTTC.